This T cell receptor beta chain was found in a study of hypomethylating agent response in myelodysplastic syndrome. Repertoires were generated with immunoSEQ multiplex PCR, while TCRdb's copy carries only in-frame clones and drops some. The sample includes around 1,600 clones, about 86% of them seen just once. The germline V gene has CDR1 SGHVS and CDR2 FQNEAQ. The CDR3 runs 16 residues. Trimming took 1 base from V and 5 from J, leaving 17 bases between them. The chain carries TRBV7-8 and TRBJ2-5; D not certain. This receptor was identified in a human donor with myelodysplastic syndrome. The source material was bone marrow, sampled before or after starting hypomethylating agent treatment for myelodysplastic syndrome (not recorded which). Here the CDR3 reads CASSLVTFARVETQYF. The CDR3 region has the DNA TGTGCCAGCAGCTTAGTCACTTTTGCCCGGGTGGAGACCCAGTACTTC.